One sample yielded the 22 T cell receptor beta chains listed below, sequenced in a study of blood T cell repertoires in COVID-19. Measured with immunoSEQ multiplex PCR; TCRdb has only the in-frame clones, and not every one. The repertoire holds some 120,000 clones, 65% to 90% seen once, with around 6.3% in the top ten. The sample comprised peripheral blood. These receptors were collected from a man at least 80 years old with active or convalescent COVID-19.

CDR3: CASSQDGGANGYTF. In DNA, the CDR3 is TGTGCCAGCAGCCAAGATGGAGGGGCGAATGGCTACACCTTC. V and J are TRBV3-1 (or the pseudogene TRBV3-2) and TRBJ1-2; D is perhaps TRBD1 (5 bases). The CDR3 is made up of 14 amino acids. Germline lookup yields CDR1 LGHDT and CDR2 YNNKEL (reference sequence). V was shortened by 0 bases and J by 6 bases, with 11 bases between the two germline ends.

The CDR3 DNA reads TGTGCCTGGAGTATCGGGGTGAGCAATCAGCCCCAGCATTTT. Translated, it gives CAWSIGVSNQPQHF. This chain joins TRBV30 and TRBJ1-5; no reliable D call. V was pared by 2 bases and J by 1 base, with 9 bases between. Germline lookup yields CDR1 GTSNPN and CDR2 SVGIG (reference sequence). CDR3 length equals 14 residues.

In its sample, this clone was seen a few times. Other DNA sequences in the sample encode the same CDR3. The rearrangement links TRBV6-1 to TRBJ1-3; 9 nucleotides agree with TRBD1. The CDR3 has 14 amino acids. V was pared by 3 bases and J by 4 bases, with 1 base of the junction left unmatched. Germline V lookup: CDR1 MNHNS, CDR2 SASEGT. This CDR3 reads CASSEDRGGNTIYF. The CDR3 nucleotides read TGTGCCAGCAGTGAGGACAGGGGCGGAAACACCATATATTTT.

J is TRBJ1-1 and V is TRBV30, with 8 bases aligning to TRBD1. Germline CDR1 reads GTSNPN; CDR2 reads SVGIG (reference sequence). V shed 3 bases, J shed 5 bases, and the junction held 5 bases outside the gene matches. The CDR3 extends over 13 amino acids. CDR3 amino acids: CAWSPDRATEAFF. In DNA, the CDR3 is TGTGCCTGGAGCCCGGACAGGGCAACTGAAGCTTTCTTT.

This chain connects TRBV10-1 to TRBJ1-6; 7 bases are shared with TRBD1. Germline V gives CDR1 WNHNN, CDR2 SYGVQD (reference sequence). The ends lost 0 bases at V and 8 bases at J; junction bases unmatched: 10. The CDR3 extends over 17 amino acids. The CDR3 DNA follows: TGCGCCAGCAGTGAGTCAAACAGGGGAATAATGCATTCACCCCTCCACTTT. This gives the protein CASSESNRGIMHSPLHF.

The chain is built from TRBV25-1 and TRBJ1-4, with a possible D match to TRBD1 (6 bases). Trimming cost V 5 bases and J 7 bases, with 17 bases left between them. Germline values: CDR1 MGHDK, CDR2 SYGVNS. This CDR3 is 15 amino acids long. The CDR3 DNA reads TGTGCCAGCAGTATTTCTCGGGGGGCGGGTGAAAAACTGTTTTTT. It specifies CASSISRGAGEKLFF.

This chain uses TRBV5-3 with TRBJ1-6, with TRBD1 matching 10 bases. TRBV5-3 is treated as an ORF (open reading frame) with a function not yet certain. J lost 7 bases, V lost 0 bases, and 4 bases had no gene match. CDR3 length: 16 residues. CDR3 region: CARSLGGQGNNSPLHF. CDR3 bases: TGTGCCAGAAGCTTGGGGGGACAGGGGAACAATTCACCCCTCCACTTT.

This CDR3 is CASSDPGGSPDTQYF. In DNA, the CDR3 is TGCGCCAGCAGCGACCCGGGGGGGTCTCCAGATACGCAGTATTTT. This chain uses TRBV5-1 with TRBJ2-3; 8 bases fit TRBD2. Germline trimming cut 4 bases from V and 4 bases from J; bases unmatched to any gene: 8. CDR1 is SGHRS, CDR2 YFSETQ, per germline. This CDR3 contains 15 residues.

The rearrangement joins TRBV5-1 to TRBJ2-1; possible D gene TRBD2, 5 bases. Germline lookup yields CDR1 SGHRS and CDR2 YFSETQ. The CDR3 has 15 residues. The V end was cut by 0 bases, the J end by 2 bases, with 9 bases between. The CDR3 DNA reads TGCGCCAGCAGCTTGGGTGGGAGCGCCTACAATGAGCAGTTCTTC. Its translation is CASSLGGSAYNEQFF. Using reference TRBV5-1 and TRBJ2-1 for the parts outside the CDR3, the full variable domain is KAGVTQTPRYLIKTRGQQVTLSCSPISGHRSVSWYQQTPGQGLQFLFEYFSETQRNKGNFPGRFSGRQFSNSRSEMNVSTLELGDSALYLCASSLGGSAYNEQFFGPGTRLTVL.

The chain carries TRBV28 and TRBJ1-1, with no clear D. The CDR3 has 14 residues. Per the germline V gene, CDR1 is MDHEN and CDR2 is SYDVKM. V was cut by 7 bases and J by 4 bases, with 16 bases left in between. The CDR3 is CASKVRRLGTEAFF. In DNA, the CDR3 is TGTGCCAGCAAGGTGAGGCGGCTTGGCACTGAAGCTTTCTTT.

This chain connects TRBV7-2 to TRBJ2-1; D is perhaps TRBD2 (6 bases). This CDR3 is built from 15 residues. Germline values: CDR1 SGHTA, CDR2 FQGNSA. V lost 1 base and J lost 4, with 11 bases in between. The CDR3 coding sequence is TGTGCCAGCAGCTTAGGGCCGGGAGCGTACAATGAGCAGTTCTTC. Translated: CASSLGPGAYNEQFF.

This clone was seen only a few times. This rearrangement joins TRBV28 to TRBJ1-1, with no clear D. CDR3 size: 14 residues. Trimming removed 3 bases from V and 5 bases from J, with 13 bases in between. Germline V gene data show CDR1 as MDHEN and CDR2 as SYDVKM. As DNA, the CDR3 is TGTGCCAGCAGTTTCGGAGGGCTACGGACTGAAGCTTTCTTT. Residues: CASSFGGLRTEAFF.

The J gene is TRBJ1-3, the V gene TRBV14; 8 nucleotides match TRBD1. Germline V gene data show CDR1 as SGHDN and CDR2 as FVKESK. V gave up 3 bases and J gave up 0 bases; unmatched junction bases: 4. The CDR3 has 16 amino acids. The CDR3 loop reads CASSHRTGTSGNTIYF. CDR3 bases: TGTGCCAGCAGCCATCGGACAGGGACCTCTGGAAACACCATATATTTT. The variable domain in full, completed from reference TRBV14 and TRBJ1-3, reads EAGVTQFPSHSVIEKGQTVTLRCDPISGHDNLYWYRRVMGKEIKFLLHFVKESKQDESGMPNNRFLAERTGGTYSTLKVQPAELEDSGVYFCASSHRTGTSGNTIYFGEGSWLTVV.

The J gene is TRBJ2-5, the V gene TRBV6-5; 15 nucleotides match TRBD2. Germline V gives CDR1 MNHEY, CDR2 SVGAGI. V was clipped by 1 base and J by 5 bases; unmatched bases: 2. This CDR3 has 16 residues. CDR3 nucleotides: TGTGCCAGCAGTTACTTTGGGACTAGCGGGGGGGAGACCCAGTACTTC. The encoded protein is CASSYFGTSGGETQYF.

The chain links TRBV5-6 to TRBJ1-2; D not certain. This CDR3 has 14 residues. Per germline, CDR1 SGHDT and CDR2 YYEEEE. Deletions cut 1 base from V and 0 bases from J, with 7 bases between. The CDR3 DNA follows: TGTGCCAGCAGCTTGAGGCGGGCTAACTATGGCTACACCTTC. Its translation: CASSLRRANYGYTF.

V gene TRBV6-6 combines with J gene TRBJ2-7; 10 nucleotides align to TRBD2. This CDR3 is built from 14 residues. V shed 5 bases, J shed 0 bases, and the junction held 1 base outside the gene matches. Germline V gene sequence: CDR1 MNHNY, CDR2 SVGAGI (reference sequence). The CDR3 region has the DNA TGTGCCAGCAGTCGGACTAGCGGCTCCTACGAGCAGTACTTC. The encoded protein is CASSRTSGSYEQYF.

The J gene is TRBJ2-7, the V gene TRBV6-5; TRBD2 matches 9 bases. CDR3 length: 13 residues. V trimming: 9 bases; J trimming: 1 base; junction bases outside the gene matches: 4. Germline lookup yields CDR1 MNHEY and CDR2 SVGAGI. The CDR3 here is CASTSGQSYEQYF. DNA for the CDR3: TGTGCCAGTACTAGCGGGCAGTCCTACGAGCAGTACTTC.

This clone was recorded once. The DNA for the CDR3 is TGTGCCAGTAGTATGGGACAGGGGGCTTCAGCCCAGCATTTT. Residues: CASSMGQGASAQHF. The rearrangement joins TRBV19 to TRBJ1-5, with 12 bases lining up with TRBD1. With 3 bases clipped from V and 11 bases from J, the junction kept 5 bases outside the gene matches. Germline assignment: CDR1 LNHDA and CDR2 SQIVND (reference sequence). The CDR3 consists of 14 residues.

The chain links TRBV6-5 to TRBJ1-2; 10 positions match TRBD1. The CDR3 runs to 16 residues. In germline, CDR1 is MNHEY, CDR2 SVGAGI. V was clipped by 4 bases and J by 4 bases; unmatched bases: 9. The CDR3 sequence is CASSSYGTGDTYGYTF. As DNA, the CDR3 is TGTGCCAGCAGTTCCTACGGGACAGGGGATACCTATGGCTACACCTTC.

The chain employs TRBV28 and TRBJ2-7; weak D call: TRBD2 (6 bases). The V and J ends lost 5 bases and 6 bases respectively, with 23 bases between them. Germline CDR1 reads MDHEN; CDR2 reads SYDVKM. The CDR3 runs 16 residues. The CDR3: CASSPLKVSSGSEQYF. CDR3 in DNA: TGTGCCAGCAGTCCCTTGAAGGTTTCAAGCGGGTCCGAGCAGTACTTC.

This chain uses TRBV18 with TRBJ2-3; the D gene is possibly TRBD1 (5 bases). V was shortened by 3 bases and J by 5 bases, with 12 bases between the two germline ends. The germline V gene has CDR1 KGHSH and CDR2 LQKENI. The CDR3 is 14 amino acids. The CDR3 protein is CASSPTGQGDTQYF. In DNA, the CDR3 is TGTGCCAGCTCACCGACTGGGCAGGGAGATACGCAGTATTTT.

Many counts were recorded for this clone. This rearrangement joins TRBV30 to TRBJ1-1; D perhaps matches TRBD1 (6 bases). V lost 2 bases to trimming and J lost 10 bases, with 11 bases between them. Germline values: CDR1 GTSNPN, CDR2 SVGIG (reference sequence). CDR3 length: 11 amino acids. DNA of the CDR3: TGTGCCTGGAGTACAGGGTTGGGAGCTTTCTTT. Translating it yields CAWSTGLGAFF.